This passage covers 26 T cell receptor beta chains from one sample sequenced in a study of blood T cells in healthy people across ages. Together with a sample-barcoded 5' primer, a J-beta primer mix was included in a second PCR lasting roughly 6 to 12 cycles. MiXCR, applied by TCRdb to the 5' RACE reads, yields one record per CDR3 protein. The data contain some 1.5 million distinct CDR3 sequences, 28% of them singletons. The specimen sequenced was blood. All receptors come from a woman in her twenties or thirties in good health.

Many counts were recorded for this clonotype. The chain is built from TRBV6-2 or TRBV6-3 and TRBJ2-1; 7 bases are shared with TRBD2. CDR3 size: 12 residues. The junction had 2 bases not matched to a gene; V was cut back by 8 bases and J by 4 bases. Germline V gene data show CDR1 as MNHEY and CDR2 as SVGEGT. CDR3 in amino acids: CASGTTYNEQFF. The CDR3 DNA is TGTGCCAGCGGGACTACTTACAATGAGCAGTTCTTC.

The rearrangement uses TRBV27 and TRBJ2-2; D is possibly TRBD1 (6 bases). The CDR3 covers 14 residues. Germline CDR1 is MNHEY and CDR2 is SMNVEV (reference sequence). V shed 5 bases and J shed 5 bases, with 12 bases lying between them. The CDR3 is CASSQYQGTGELFF. In DNA, the CDR3 is TGTGCCAGCAGTCAATACCAGGGGACCGGGGAGCTGTTTTTT.

V gene TRBV2 combines with J gene TRBJ2-4; 7 nucleotides agree with TRBD1. Germline V gives CDR1 SNHLY, CDR2 FYNNEI. The V segment lost 5 bases and the J segment 13 bases; nucleotides outside the gene matches: 14. The CDR3 is made up of 14 amino acids. The CDR3 spells CASSRQQTGYEQYF. CDR3 DNA: TGTGCCAGCAGTCGCCAGCAGACAGGGTATGAGCAGTACTTC.

At least ten counts were recorded for this clonotype. The V and J genes are TRBV12-3 or TRBV12-4 and TRBJ2-7; 13 nucleotides match TRBD2. V lost 5 bases to trimming and J lost 0 bases; unmatched junction nucleotides: 4. The CDR3 spans 16 residues. The CDR3 region has the DNA TGTGCCAGCAGTCACCGACTAGCGGGAGGCTCCTACGAGCAGTACTTC. This encodes CASSHRLAGGSYEQYF.

The rearrangement links TRBV18 to TRBJ2-7, with 10 bases lining up with TRBD2. Germline CDR1 KGHSH, CDR2 LQKENI. With V trimmed by 2 bases and J by 4 bases, 8 bases remained unmatched. The CDR3 spans 16 residues. The CDR3 reads CASSPGDSGRGYEQYF. The CDR3 bases are TGTGCCAGCTCACCAGGGGACAGCGGGAGGGGGTACGAGCAGTACTTC.

This sequence joins TRBV28 and TRBJ2-7; 8 bases are shared with TRBD1. Germline V lookup: CDR1 MDHEN, CDR2 SYDVKM. V lost 3 bases, J lost 2 bases, and 9 bases stayed unmatched. This CDR3 comprises 16 residues. CDR3 region: CASSLTRGRGAYEQYF. CDR3 in DNA: TGTGCCAGCAGTTTGACCAGGGGGCGGGGAGCCTACGAGCAGTACTTC.

The V call is TRBV10-3, the J call TRBJ2-1; no clear D. The ends were cut back, 0 bases at V and 13 bases at J, with 19 bases in the middle. The CDR3 spans 15 residues. CDR1 ENHRY and CDR2 SYGVKD come from the germline V gene. Here the CDR3 DNA reads TGTGCCATCAGTGAGTCGGGCAGCCGAGGAGAGACCCAGTTCTTC. Translating gives CAISESGSRGETQFF.

The CDR3 sequence: CAVGQGGEQYF. The CDR3, as DNA: TGTGCCGTAGGGCAGGGAGGCGAGCAGTACTTC. The genes are TRBV15 and TRBJ2-7; D is perhaps TRBD2 (6 bases). V lost 11 bases to trimming and J lost 6 bases, with 14 bases between them. CDR3 size: 11 residues. Germline CDR1 is LNHNV and CDR2 is YYDKDF (reference sequence).

Only a few counts were recorded for this clonotype. V usage is TRBV10-1 and J usage is TRBJ1-4, with D perhaps TRBD1 (5 bases). Between the trimmed V and J ends, which lost 10 bases and 4 bases, there was a span of 16 bases. This CDR3 has 14 residues. The V gene's germline CDR1 is WNHNN and CDR2 SYGVQD (reference sequence). As DNA, the CDR3 is TGCGCCACCGATCTATCGGGGGATAATGAAAAACTGTTTTTT. Residues: CATDLSGDNEKLFF.

About this clonotype: One end of the junction varies from germline; a read error may be responsible. The V gene is TRBV12-3 or TRBV12-4, the J gene TRBJ2-3, with D possibly being TRBD2 (6 bases). This CDR3 spans 13 amino acids. CDR3 sequence (DNA): TGTGCCAGCAGTATAAGGGGAGGAGATACGCAATATTTT. As protein: CASSIRGGDTQYF.

This clonotype was seen more than once but under ten times. This rearrangement joins TRBV27 to TRBJ2-7; weak D call: TRBD1 (6 bases). CDR3 length: 16 amino acids. In germline, CDR1 is MNHEY, CDR2 SMNVEV (reference sequence). V was trimmed by 3 bases and J by 6 bases, leaving 21 bases between them. CDR3 nucleotides: TGTGCCAGCAGTTTTCGTCATGGGCCAGGGGCAGTCGAGCAGTACTTC. This sequence encodes CASSFRHGPGAVEQYF.

This clonotype was seen ten or more times. The CDR3 DNA follows: TGCGCCAGCAGTCCTAACTTAGATACGCAGTATTTT. This encodes CASSPNLDTQYF. The chain has TRBV5-1 and TRBJ2-3; D remains unclear. CDR1 and CDR2 (germline): SGHRS, YFSETQ. Deletions cut 5 bases from V and 5 bases from J, with 9 bases between. The CDR3 runs to 12 residues. The whole variable domain, remainder taken from reference TRBV5-1 and TRBJ2-3, is KAGVTQTPRYLIKTRGQQVTLSCSPISGHRSVSWYQQTPGQGLQFLFEYFSETQRNKGNFPGRFSGRQFSNSRSEMNVSTLELGDSALYLCASSPNLDTQYFGPGTRLTVL.

This clonotype was counted between two and nine times. The chain uses TRBV7-2 and TRBJ2-1; possibly TRBD1 for D (5 bases). The germline V gene has CDR1 SGHTA and CDR2 FQGNSA. The ends were cut back, 2 bases at V and 6 bases at J, with 17 bases in the middle. This CDR3 region has 16 residues. The CDR3 nucleotides are TGTGCCAGCAGCTTAACTCAGGGTTGGGTGTTCAATGAGCAGTTCTTC. Translating it yields CASSLTQGWVFNEQFF.

The V call is TRBV12-5, the J call TRBJ1-2, with D possibly matching TRBD1 (6 bases). V shed 2 bases and J shed 3 bases, with 10 bases lying between them. Germline values: CDR1 LGHNT, CDR2 FRNRAP. The CDR3 has 14 amino acids. Written as DNA, the CDR3 is TGTGCTAGTGGTTTGTACGGGGGCGACTATGGCTACACCTTC. It is translated as CASGLYGGDYGYTF.

V gene TRBV20-1 combines with J gene TRBJ2-1, with a weak D call TRBD1 (5 bases). V was trimmed by 4 bases and J by 11 bases, leaving 12 bases between them. CDR1 DFQATT and CDR2 SNEGSKA come from the germline V gene (reference sequence). This CDR3 comprises 11 residues. The CDR3 sequence is CSANRSPQQFF. CDR3 nucleotides: TGCAGTGCTAACAGGTCACCACAGCAGTTCTTC.

The chain employs TRBV12-3 or TRBV12-4 and TRBJ2-7, with a tentative D call TRBD1 (7 bases). CDR3 size: 15 residues. V was shortened by 7 bases and J by 5 bases, with 21 bases between the two germline ends. The CDR3 DNA is TGTGCCAGCACCACCCGGGGGAAGGGGGCTCACGAGCAGTACTTC. Its protein is CASTTRGKGAHEQYF.

This clonotype was picked up a small number of times. The chain uses TRBV12-3 or TRBV12-4 and TRBJ2-4; D is tentatively TRBD1 or TRBD2 (5 bases each). The CDR3 runs to 16 residues. The V gene lost 4 bases and the J gene lost 5 bases, with 18 bases spanning the gap. The chain's CDR3 is CASSSRDLRVENIQYF. The CDR3 DNA is TGTGCCAGCAGTTCCCGGGACCTCAGAGTCGAAAACATTCAGTACTTC.

In the case of this clonotype: Being one base from a much bigger clone, this may be a read error. The rearrangement joins TRBV10-3 to TRBJ2-5, with 9 bases lining up with TRBD2. This CDR3 is 13 amino acids long. V dropped 0 bases and J dropped 11; count of bases not matched to a gene: 4. Looked up from germline, CDR1 is ENHRY and CDR2 is SYGVKD. The CDR3: CAISESSSGEQYF. The CDR3 nucleotides read TGTGCCATCAGTGAGTCATCTAGCGGGGAGCAGTACTTC.

This clonotype has more than one count but fewer than ten. This chain joins TRBV6-1 and TRBJ2-5; 10 bases align to TRBD2. The CDR3 runs 16 residues. Germline values: CDR1 MNHNS, CDR2 SASEGT. The J segment lost 2 bases and the V segment lost 3 bases, leaving 6 bases of the junction unmatched. The CDR3 region is CASSEPLAGAQETQYF. The CDR3 DNA reads TGTGCCAGCAGTGAGCCGCTAGCGGGGGCGCAAGAGACCCAGTACTTC.

The V and J genes are TRBV20-1 and TRBJ2-3; TRBD2 matches 12 bases. Germline V CDR1 and CDR2: DFQATT, SNEGSKA (reference sequence). V dropped 5 bases and J dropped 4; count of bases not matched to a gene: 7. This CDR3 is 15 amino acids long. For the CDR3, the DNA is TGCAGTGCTCAGACTAGCGGGAGATACGCAGATACGCAGTATTTT. Residues: CSAQTSGRYADTQYF.

V is TRBV9 and J is TRBJ1-6; 10 bases map to TRBD1. The V segment lost 3 bases and the J segment 10 bases; nucleotides outside the gene matches: 10. Germline assignment: CDR1 SGDLS and CDR2 YYNGEE. This CDR3 has 16 amino acids. CDR3 nucleotides: TGTGCCAGCAGCGCCACCGGGACAGGGGTTGGCTCACCCCTCCACTTT. This gives the protein CASSATGTGVGSPLHF. The full variable domain, with the rest looked up from reference TRBV9 and TRBJ1-6, is DSGVTQTPKHLITATGQRVTLRCSPRSGDLSVYWYQQSLDQGLQFLIQYYNGEERAKGNILERFSAQQFPDLHSELNLSSLELGDSALYFCASSATGTGVGSPLHFGNGTRLTVT.

The sample holds a few counts of this clonotype. CDR3 sequence reads: CATSRVGWREQYF. The CDR3 nucleotides are TGTGCCACCAGCAGAGTAGGATGGAGGGAGCAGTACTTC. The genes are TRBV15 and TRBJ2-7, with a possible D match to TRBD2 (5 bases). V lost 1 base to trimming and J lost 7 bases, with 11 bases between them. This CDR3 spans 13 amino acids. Germline lookup yields CDR1 LNHNV and CDR2 YYDKDF (reference sequence).

The chain links TRBV6-2 or TRBV6-3 to TRBJ2-5, with 7 bases fitting TRBD1. The CDR3 runs 14 residues. V lost 3 bases, J lost 11 bases, and 12 bases stayed unmatched. The germline CDR1 and CDR2 sequences are MNHEY and SVGEGT. The CDR3 bases are TGTGCCAGCAGTTATGGCATGGACAGGAATGAGCAGTACTTC. Translated, it gives CASSYGMDRNEQYF.

The sample holds a few counts of this clonotype. This chain links TRBV5-5 with TRBJ2-7, with 7 bases fitting TRBD2. Germline assignment: CDR1 SGHKS and CDR2 YYEKEE (reference sequence). The trim removed 0 bases at V and 2 bases at J, leaving 5 bases unmatched. The CDR3 length is 15 residues. In DNA form, the CDR3 reads TGTGCCAGCAGCTTGGTCATAGCGGGCACCTACGAGCAGTACTTC. It yields the protein CASSLVIAGTYEQYF.

The sample holds a few counts of this clonotype. The J gene is TRBJ1-6, the V gene TRBV5-1; D may be TRBD1 (6 bases). The germline CDR1 and CDR2 sequences are SGHRS and YFSETQ. Trimming left V 4 bases short and J 8 bases short, with 13 bases between. This CDR3 spans 14 amino acids. CDR3 amino acids: CASSEIQGDSPLHF. As DNA, the CDR3 is TGCGCCAGCAGCGAGATACAGGGAGATTCACCCCTCCACTTT.

This clonotype has only a few counts. The J gene is TRBJ2-3, the V gene TRBV5-1; 16 nucleotides line up with TRBD2. The J segment lost 0 bases and the V segment lost 4 bases, leaving 2 bases of the junction unmatched. The CDR3 totals 17 residues. CDR1 is SGHRS, CDR2 YFSETQ, per germline. CDR3 loop: CASSPGLAGGSTDTQYF. The DNA for the CDR3 is TGCGCCAGCAGCCCGGGACTAGCGGGGGGGAGCACAGATACGCAGTATTTT. The whole variable domain, remainder taken from reference TRBV5-1 and TRBJ2-3, is KAGVTQTPRYLIKTRGQQVTLSCSPISGHRSVSWYQQTPGQGLQFLFEYFSETQRNKGNFPGRFSGRQFSNSRSEMNVSTLELGDSALYLCASSPGLAGGSTDTQYFGPGTRLTVL.